Listed below are T cell receptor beta chains from one sample, sequenced in a study of cytomegalovirus exposure and HLA in healthy donors. The protocol was immunoSEQ multiplex PCR, while the TCRdb copy is restricted to in-frame clones and leaves out a portion. Here the sample spans approximately 190,000 clones, roughly 80% being singletons. The source material was PBMCs. The receptor source for this set is a man aged 50 to 59 in good health and CMV-seronegative. CDR3s include the opening cysteine and the closing phenylalanine or tryptophan. D genes are given only for firm matches. Clone size is stated in some rows and not others, as once, few, many or a class when expanded.

TRBJ1-6 16 TRBD1 TRBV7-2 - TGTGCCAGCAGCGAGACAGGGGGGCGTTATAATTCACCCCTCCACTTT CASSETGGRYNSPLHF
TRBJ2-3 19 TRBD2 TRBV7-9 few TGTTCCAGCAGCCATTTACTCCTCGCGGGGGGATACCCCACAGATACGCAGTATTTT CSSSHLLLAGGYPTDTQYF
TRBJ2-7 12 - TRBV2 few TGTGCCAGCAGTGTAGGGGCAGACGAGCAGTACTTC CASSVGADEQYF
TRBJ1-1 15 - TRBV4-1 - TGCGCCAGCAGCCAAGGTGGCGACCCGGGCACTGAAGCTTTCTTT CASSQGGDPGTEAFF
TRBJ2-5 13 - TRBV10-3 - TGTGCCATCAGTGAGCCGGCGGCGGAGACCCAGTACTTC CAISEPAAETQYF
TRBJ1-2 15 TRBD1 TRBV2 few TGTGCCAGCAGTATGAATATCGGGACAGGGAACGGCTACACCTTC CASSMNIGTGNGYTF
TRBJ2-7 15 TRBD1 TRBV19 - TGTGCCAGTAGTTCCCGGGACAGGGGGACCTACGAGCAGTACTTC CASSSRDRGTYEQYF
TRBJ1-5 15 - TRBV30 few TGTGCCTGGAGTGCCCAGGGGAGCTACCATCAGCCCCAGCATTTT CAWSAQGSYHQPQHF
TRBJ2-1 15 - TRBV29-1 once TGCAGCGCCGTTGGGGCAGTTGAGGACTACAATGAGCAGTTCTTC CSAVGAVEDYNEQFF
TRBJ1-1 16 - TRBV5-6 - TGTGCCAGCAGCTTGCGTTCGGGGATAGAGAACACTGAAGCTTTCTTT CASSLRSGIENTEAFF
TRBJ2-7 14 - TRBV5-5 - TGTGCCAGCAGCTTGGTTGGACACTTCTACGAGCAGTACTTC CASSLVGHFYEQYF
TRBJ2-1 14 TRBD1 TRBV5-4 - TGTGCCAGCAGCCCCGGGACAGGGGTCGGTGAGCAGTTCTTC CASSPGTGVGEQFF
TRBJ1-1 14 - TRBV7-2 - TGTGCCAGCAGCTTAGTGGGGGGGTACACTGAAGCTTTCTTT CASSLVGGYTEAFF
TRBJ1-6 15 - TRBV4-3 - TGCGCCAGCAGCCAAGACTGGCAGGCTAATTCACCCCTCCACTTT CASSQDWQANSPLHF
TRBJ2-4 15 - TRBV4-1 - TGCGCCAGCAGCCCGATCGGACTAGCCAAAAACATTCAGTACTTC CASSPIGLAKNIQYF